The clone carrying this TCR beta chain was observed a few times. CDR3 length: 14 amino acids. The germline CDR1 and CDR2 sequences are MNHNS and SASEGT. V dropped 6 bases and J dropped 1; count of bases not matched to a gene: 3. Only healthy Caucasians were enrolled as donors. These data belong to a study of identical twins. TCRdb ran MiXCR on the 5' RACE reads and lists one entry per CDR3 protein. The sample includes some 500,000 distinct CDR3 sequences, approximately 15% of them seen just once. The same sample was also studied in work on yellow fever vaccine responses in identical twins.

The sequencing sample was made of CD4+ T cells sorted from blood. The chain uses TRBV6-1 and TRBJ1-1; TRBD1 agrees at 9 bases. This sequence was found in a woman under 30 in good health. The CDR3 DNA follows: TGTGCCAGCAGGATGGACAGGGGGAACACTGAAGCTTTCTTT. This encodes CASRMDRGNTEAFF.